The 29 T cell receptor beta chains in this list originate from one sample, sequenced in a study of long-term antiretroviral therapy in people with HIV. Version v3.0 of the immunoSEQ assay was performed at survey level. Using immunoSEQ multiplex PCR, the repertoire was profiled, and TCRdb retains in-frame clones only, with some absent. The repertoire holds about 43,000 clones, with 86% as singletons. Here the sequenced sample was unsorted PBMCs, taken 0.1 years before starting antiretroviral therapy. The receptors come from a woman between 45 and 60 years old with HIV.

The chain carries TRBV10-3 and TRBJ1-2, with D possibly matching TRBD1 (5 bases). Trimming took off 3 bases at V and 10 bases at J, with 21 bases between the two ends. This CDR3 is built from 15 residues. Germline loops: CDR1 ENHRY, CDR2 SYGVKD. CDR3 protein: CAISDFNSETEFYTF. DNA of the CDR3: TGTGCCATCAGTGACTTCAATTCCGAGACAGAGTTCTACACCTTC.

This clone showed up just once. The J gene is TRBJ2-2, the V gene TRBV6-4, with a tentative D call TRBD2 (5 bases). CDR3 length: 15 residues. Germline assignment: CDR1 MRHNA and CDR2 SNTAGT. The V end was cut by 6 bases, the J end by 5 bases, with 16 bases between. The CDR3 DNA reads as TGTGCCAGCAGAACGTCGGGGAGTGGGACCGGGGAGCTGTTTTTT. It yields the protein CASRTSGSGTGELFF.

The CDR3 coding sequence is TGTGCCAGCTCACCTTTGACGTCAGGGGCCACTGAAGCTTTCTTT. Amino acid sequence: CASSPLTSGATEAFF. V and J are TRBV18 and TRBJ1-1, with D possibly being TRBD1 (6 bases). Germline lookup yields CDR1 KGHSH and CDR2 LQKENI. Trimming removed 3 bases at V and 4 bases at J, with 15 bases between. The CDR3 covers 15 residues.

V and J are TRBV25-1 and TRBJ1-4, with TRBD1 as a possible D gene (6 bases). Trimming stripped 0 bases from V and 7 bases from J, with 15 bases between. From germline, CDR1 is MGHDK and CDR2 SYGVNS. The CDR3 is 16 residues long. The CDR3 nucleotides are TGTGCCAGCAGTGAATATTTGGGGGCGCTATTTGAAAAACTGTTTTTT. The encoded protein is CASSEYLGALFEKLFF.

This chain joins TRBV7-3 and TRBJ1-2, with a tentative D call TRBD1 (6 bases). Germline CDR1 reads SGHTA; CDR2 reads FQGTGA. V lost 5 bases and J lost 8, with 18 bases in between. This CDR3 has 14 amino acids. For the CDR3, the DNA is TGTGCCAGCAGCCCCTTTACAGGGAGGGGGGGCTACACCTTC. Translating it yields CASSPFTGRGGYTF.

This sequence joins TRBV11-1 and TRBJ2-7; 8 bases agree with TRBD1. The V and J ends lost 2 bases and 0 bases, in that order; junction bases with no gene match: 3. The CDR3 contains 15 residues. The germline gives CDR1 SGHAT, CDR2 FQDESV (reference sequence). For the CDR3, the DNA is TGTGCCAGCAGCTTATTTACAGGGGGCTCCTACGAGCAGTACTTC. Amino acid sequence: CASSLFTGGSYEQYF.

V and J are TRBV9 and TRBJ1-2; 7 bases are shared with TRBD1. The germline CDR1 and CDR2 sequences are SGDLS and YYNGEE. J was trimmed by 8 bases and V by 5 bases; bases with no gene match: 12. The CDR3 contains 14 residues. The CDR3 spells CASSEGQPRAGYTF. The CDR3 nucleotides are TGTGCCAGCAGTGAGGGACAGCCCCGGGCGGGCTACACCTTC. Full variable domain (remainder filled in from reference TRBV9 and TRBJ1-2): DSGVTQTPKHLITATGQRVTLRCSPRSGDLSVYWYQQSLDQGLQFLIQYYNGEERAKGNILERFSAQQFPDLHSELNLSSLELGDSALYFCASSEGQPRAGYTFGSGTRLTVV.

The chain combines TRBV5-1 with TRBJ1-4; the match to TRBD1 covers 8 bases. The trim removed 4 bases at V and 8 bases at J, leaving 7 bases unmatched. CDR3 length: 14 residues. The germline gives CDR1 SGHRS, CDR2 YFSETQ. CDR3 region: CASSIQGGGEKLFF. As DNA, the CDR3 is TGCGCCAGCAGCATACAGGGGGGTGGGGAAAAACTGTTTTTT.

The rearrangement uses TRBV5-1 and TRBJ2-3, with 8 bases matching TRBD2. This CDR3 comprises 15 residues. Germline V gene data show CDR1 as SGHRS and CDR2 as YFSETQ. V lost 0 bases, J lost 4 bases, and 4 bases stayed unmatched. Written as DNA, the CDR3 is TGCGCCAGCAGCTTGGGACTAGCGTGGGCAGATACGCAGTATTTT. Translating it yields CASSLGLAWADTQYF.

V and J are TRBV20-1 and TRBJ2-7; D unclear. With 5 bases removed from V and 4 bases from J, the gap between germline ends came to 9 bases. CDR1 is DFQATT and CDR2 is SNEGSKA in the germline V gene (reference sequence). The length of the CDR3 is 11 residues. CDR3 loop: CSALLSYEQYF. For the CDR3, the DNA is TGCAGTGCTCTACTAAGTTACGAGCAGTACTTC.

V usage is TRBV7-9 and J usage is TRBJ2-7, with TRBD1 matching 7 bases. With 1 base clipped from V and 0 bases from J, the junction kept 3 bases outside the gene matches. CDR1 is SEHNR and CDR2 is FQNEAQ in the germline V gene (reference sequence). There are 15 residues in the CDR3. CDR3 nucleotides: TGTGCCAGCAGCTTAGGCCGGGACAGCTCCTACGAGCAGTACTTC. Its translation: CASSLGRDSSYEQYF.

The V gene is TRBV9, the J gene TRBJ2-3; no firm D call. CDR1 is SGDLS, CDR2 YYNGEE, per germline. Trimming left V 0 bases short and J 6 bases short, with 8 bases between. The CDR3 contains 13 residues. CDR3 loop: CASSVATSDTQYF. CDR3 nucleotides: TGTGCCAGCAGCGTAGCTACTTCGGATACGCAGTATTTT.

The V call is TRBV10-3, the J call TRBJ2-1; 12 positions agree with TRBD2. The length of the CDR3 is 16 residues. The V gene's germline CDR1 is ENHRY and CDR2 SYGVKD. J lost 7 bases, V lost 2 bases, and 6 bases had no gene match. The CDR3 DNA follows: TGTGCCATCAGTGAGGGCAAGGGACTAGCGGGTAATGAGCAGTTCTTC. Translation gives CAISEGKGLAGNEQFF.

This clone was counted between two and nine times. The chain has TRBV13 and TRBJ1-2, with a tentative D call TRBD1 (6 bases). Germline CDR1 PRHDT, CDR2 FYEKMQ (reference sequence). The CDR3 runs 15 residues. Trimming removed 1 base at V and 4 bases at J, with 13 bases between. CDR3 amino acids: CASSLARRGFYGYTF. DNA for the CDR3: TGTGCCAGCAGCTTAGCTCGCAGGGGTTTCTATGGCTACACCTTC.

This clone turned up a few times. This rearrangement joins TRBV7-9 to TRBJ1-6; TRBD1 agrees at 12 bases. V was pared by 6 bases and J by 5 bases, with 5 bases of the junction left unmatched. The V gene's germline CDR1 is SEHNR and CDR2 FQNEAQ (reference sequence). This CDR3 has 16 residues. CDR3 loop: CASRGTGGKNNSPLHF. The CDR3 nucleotides are TGTGCCAGCAGGGGGACAGGGGGCAAGAATAATTCACCCCTCCACTTT.

J is TRBJ1-4 and V is TRBV2, with a tentative D call TRBD1 (6 bases). Trimming took 6 bases from V and 0 from J, leaving 11 bases between them. Germline values: CDR1 SNHLY, CDR2 FYNNEI. This CDR3 is built from 15 residues. CDR3 protein: CASRDRQATNEKLFF. In nucleotides, the CDR3 is TGTGCCAGCAGGGACCGACAGGCAACTAATGAAAAACTGTTTTTT.

This rearrangement joins TRBV5-1 to TRBJ1-4; D gene uncertain. CDR3 size: 14 residues. Germline values: CDR1 SGHRS, CDR2 YFSETQ. V lost 2 bases and J lost 6, with 11 bases in between. The CDR3 region is CASSFLGRDEKLFF. The CDR3 nucleotides read TGCGCCAGCAGCTTCTTAGGGCGGGATGAAAAACTGTTTTTT.

Details on this clone: Additional DNA sequences in this sample encode the identical CDR3. The V and J genes are TRBV30 and TRBJ2-5; a weak D match, TRBD1 (6 bases). The V gene's germline CDR1 is GTSNPN and CDR2 SVGIG (reference sequence). The CDR3 is 14 residues long. The V end was cut by 0 bases, the J end by 4 bases, with 12 bases between. CDR3 region: CAWSVRRGAETQYF. In nucleotides, the CDR3 is TGTGCCTGGAGTGTACGCAGGGGTGCAGAGACCCAGTACTTC.

This clone was observed once. The genes are TRBV5-4 and TRBJ1-1; D remains unclear. Trimming left V 0 bases short and J 0 bases short, with 9 bases between. The CDR3 spans 15 residues. Looked up from germline, CDR1 is SGHNT and CDR2 is YYREEE (reference sequence). The CDR3 DNA reads TGTGCCAGCAGCTTGGTCAGAGCGTTGAACACTGAAGCTTTCTTT. This sequence encodes CASSLVRALNTEAFF.

The V gene is TRBV12-5, the J gene TRBJ1-6; no clear D. V dropped 2 bases and J dropped 7 bases, with 6 bases sitting between them. From germline, CDR1 is LGHNT and CDR2 FRNRAP. The CDR3 extends over 13 amino acids. The CDR3 loop reads CASGLSENSPLHF. CDR3 DNA sequence: TGTGCTAGTGGTTTGTCGGAAAATTCACCCCTCCACTTT.

This clone came up once. The CDR3 is CASSQTPAGGLTQYF. DNA for the CDR3: TGCGCCAGCAGCCAAACACCAGCGGGGGGTCTAACGCAGTATTTT. The genes are TRBV4-1 and TRBJ2-3, with 9 bases fitting TRBD2. Per the germline V gene, CDR1 is MGHRA and CDR2 is YSYEKL. Trimming cost V 2 bases and J 9 bases; bases outside gene matches: 9. The CDR3 is made up of 15 amino acids.

This clone was seen once. The rearrangement uses TRBV2 and TRBJ1-2; 7 nucleotides agree with TRBD1. Per the germline V gene, CDR1 is SNHLY and CDR2 is FYNNEI. The V gene end was trimmed by 3 bases and the J gene end by 2 bases; junction bases not matched to a gene: 6. CDR3 length equals 15 residues. CDR3 DNA sequence: TGTGCCAGCAGTGATCCAGGACAGGTCAACTATGGCTACACCTTC. It specifies CASSDPGQVNYGYTF. Full variable domain (outside the CDR3, taken from reference TRBV2 and TRBJ1-2): EPEVTQTPSHQVTQMGQEVILRCVPISNHLYFYWYRQILGQKVEFLVSFYNNEISEKSEIFDDQFSVERPDGSNFTLKIRSTKLEDSAMYFCASSDPGQVNYGYTFGSGTRLTVV.

This chain connects TRBV7-9 to TRBJ2-5, with D uncertain. V was shortened by 3 bases and J by 8 bases, with 13 bases between the two germline ends. The CDR3 is made up of 13 amino acids. CDR1 and CDR2 from the germline V gene are SEHNR and FQNEAQ (reference sequence). CDR3 sequence reads: CASSFTRFGTQYF. In DNA form, the CDR3 reads TGTGCCAGCAGCTTCACCCGTTTTGGCACCCAGTACTTC.

This rearrangement joins TRBV5-6 to TRBJ2-2; D gene uncertain. V shed 1 base and J shed 2 bases, with 9 bases lying between them. The CDR3 covers 15 residues. Germline V gene sequence: CDR1 SGHDT, CDR2 YYEEEE. This CDR3 reads CASSLPGSNTGELFF. CDR3 sequence (DNA): TGTGCCAGCAGCTTGCCCGGCAGTAACACCGGGGAGCTGTTTTTT.

V is TRBV30 and J is TRBJ1-1; D not resolved. The V gene lost 3 bases and the J gene lost 3 bases, with 14 bases spanning the gap. The CDR3 runs 14 residues. Germline values: CDR1 GTSNPN, CDR2 SVGIG (reference sequence). CDR3 loop: CAWRVSSGDTEAFF. The DNA of the CDR3 is TGTGCCTGGAGGGTTAGTTCGGGAGACACTGAAGCTTTCTTT. The variable domain in full, completed from reference TRBV30 and TRBJ1-1, reads SQTIHQWPATLVQPVGSPLSLECTVEGTSNPNLYWYRQAAGRGLQLLFYSVGIGQISSEVPQNLSASRPQDRQFILSSKKLLLSDSGFYLCAWRVSSGDTEAFFGQGTRLTVV.

The chain employs TRBV19 and TRBJ1-5; 9 bases fit TRBD1. Per the germline V gene, CDR1 is LNHDA and CDR2 is SQIVND (reference sequence). Germline trimming cut 3 bases from V and 3 bases from J; bases unmatched to any gene: 9. CDR3 length: 17 residues. The CDR3 region has the DNA TGTGCCAGTAGTATTAAACAGGGGGCACGTAACAATCAGCCCCAGCATTTT. Residues: CASSIKQGARNNQPQHF.

The rearrangement joins TRBV11-2 to TRBJ2-7; D is perhaps TRBD2 (5 bases). Germline CDR1 is SGHAT and CDR2 is FQNNGV. This CDR3 comprises 14 residues. The ends were cut back, 5 bases at V and 0 bases at J, with 11 bases in the middle. In nucleotides, the CDR3 is TGTGCCAGCAGCCTAAACCGGGACTCCTACGAGCAGTACTTC. This encodes CASSLNRDSYEQYF.

The V and J genes are TRBV7-3 and TRBJ2-5; TRBD2 matches 8 bases. The V gene's germline CDR1 is SGHTA and CDR2 FQGTGA. The CDR3 spans 13 residues. After removal of 3 bases from V and 5 bases from J, the junction contained 2 bases not matched to a gene. The CDR3: CASSFTGGETQYF. The CDR3, as DNA: TGTGCCAGCAGCTTCACGGGGGGGGAGACCCAGTACTTC.

The rearrangement links TRBV7-9 to TRBJ1-2, with no clear D. This CDR3 contains 13 residues. V lost 2 bases, J lost 5 bases, and 9 bases lay in between. Germline V gene lookup returns CDR1 SEHNR and CDR2 FQNEAQ (reference sequence). Here the CDR3 DNA reads TGTGCCAGCAGCTTACGGACGGTATATGGCTACACCTTC. Protein product: CASSLRTVYGYTF.